This T cell receptor beta chain was sequenced in a study of shared clonotypes between healthy human individuals. TCRdb's copy holds only in-frame clones and misses some; the assay was immunoSEQ multiplex PCR. The repertoire includes about 680,000 clones, less than 80% of them detected once, and 1.5% to 2% sits in the top ten. The CDR3 extends over 15 amino acids. Trimming shortened V by 2 bases and J by 4 bases, and 13 bases separated the two germline ends. Looked up from germline, CDR1 is SGHTS and CDR2 is YDEGEE. Study-wide points: Clonotypes which were not shared had lower generation probabilities than clonotypes that all four donors shared.

Concerning this clone itself: Its antigen is undetermined.

The specimen was memory CD4+ T cells sorted from blood. Subset of the sample: CD45RA-negative fraction. This receptor was obtained from a woman in her 30s in good health. This rearrangement joins TRBV5-8 to TRBJ1-5, with a possible D match to TRBD1 (6 bases). The CDR3 bases are TGTGCCAGCAGCTTCGGGACACTGGGGAATCAGCCCCAGCATTTT. It is translated as CASSFGTLGNQPQHF.